This is a list of T cell receptor beta chains from one sample in a study of glioma-infiltrating T cells. TCRdb re-analysed the multiplex PCR reads in MiXCR, keeping a single row per CDR3 protein. Found here are 170,000 or so distinct CDR3 sequences, more than 35% of them singletons; the top ten hold 4% to 6.5%. Sequencing used glioma tissue, nonneoplastic brain tissue, or PBMCs (not recorded which). The source of these receptors is a human donor with low-grade glioma or glioblastoma, undergoing nonglioma brain surgery, or in good health (not recorded which). CDR3s include the opening cysteine and the closing phenylalanine or tryptophan. Fields, in order: V gene, D gene, J gene, clone size, CDR3 protein, CDR3 DNA. D genes are given only for firm matches. Not all rows give a size; the values are once, few, many and, for expanded clones, a class.

v_gene: TRBV19; d_gene: TRBD2; j_gene: TRBJ2-7; abundance: few; CDR3aa: CASSTASGSYEQYF; CDR3nt: TGTGCCAGTAGTACCGCTAGCGGCTCCTACGAGCAGTACTTC
v_gene: TRBV29-1; d_gene: TRBD2; j_gene: TRBJ2-3; abundance: NA; CDR3aa: CSVVPSGIGTDTQYF; CDR3nt: TGCAGCGTTGTCCCTAGCGGGATAGGGACAGATACGCAGTATTTT
v_gene: TRBV6-2/TRBV6-3; d_gene: NA; j_gene: TRBJ2-1; abundance: NA; CDR3aa: CASSHDSYNEKFF; CDR3nt: TGTGCCAGCAGCCACGACAGCTACAATGAGAAGTTCTTC
v_gene: TRBV6-1; d_gene: NA; j_gene: TRBJ1-2; abundance: many; CDR3aa: CASAIRDGYTF; CDR3nt: TGTGCCAGCGCCATAAGGGATGGCTACACCTTC
v_gene: TRBV28; d_gene: NA; j_gene: TRBJ1-4; abundance: many; CDR3aa: CASSSVRAGYSEKLFF; CDR3nt: TGTGCCAGCAGCTCCGTTCGGGCGGGGTATAGTGAAAAACTGTTTTTT
v_gene: TRBV2; d_gene: TRBD2; j_gene: TRBJ2-7; abundance: many; CDR3aa: CASRRTSATYEQYF; CDR3nt: TGTGCCAGCAGACGGACTAGCGCAACCTACGAGCAGTACTTC
v_gene: TRBV2; d_gene: TRBD2; j_gene: TRBJ2-1; abundance: few; CDR3aa: CASRPGTSGAYNEQFF; CDR3nt: TGTGCCAGCAGACCCGGGACTAGCGGAGCCTACAATGAGCAGTTCTTC
v_gene: TRBV6-1; d_gene: TRBD2; j_gene: TRBJ2-3; abundance: many; CDR3aa: CASTPSGGDTQYF; CDR3nt: TGTGCCAGCACCCCTAGCGGGGGCGATACGCAGTATTTT
v_gene: TRBV12-3/TRBV12-4; d_gene: TRBD2; j_gene: TRBJ2-1; abundance: NA; CDR3aa: CASSLQRERNNEQFF; CDR3nt: TGTGCCAGCAGTTTACAGCGGGAGAGAAACAATGAGCAGTTCTTC
v_gene: TRBV28; d_gene: NA; j_gene: TRBJ2-4; abundance: few; CDR3aa: CASSLQGKNIQYF; CDR3nt: TGTGCCAGCAGTTTACAGGGGAAAAACATTCAGTACTTC
v_gene: TRBV19; d_gene: NA; j_gene: TRBJ2-1; abundance: NA; CDR3aa: CASSTSEGLSEQFF; CDR3nt: TGTGCCAGTAGTACGTCCGAGGGATTAAGTGAGCAGTTCTTC
v_gene: TRBV11-2; d_gene: NA; j_gene: TRBJ2-7; abundance: NA; CDR3aa: CASSLEKSYEQYF; CDR3nt: TGTGCCAGCAGCTTGGAGAAGTCCTACGAGCAGTACTTC
v_gene: TRBV19; d_gene: TRBD1; j_gene: TRBJ2-7; abundance: NA; CDR3aa: CASRPDREDEQYF; CDR3nt: TGTGCCAGTCGTCCGGACAGGGAAGACGAGCAGTACTTC
v_gene: TRBV11-2; d_gene: TRBD2; j_gene: TRBJ2-7; abundance: NA; CDR3aa: CASSHPLAGGPSSYEQYF; CDR3nt: TGTGCCAGCAGCCACCCTCTGGCGGGAGGCCCCAGCTCCTACGAGCAGTACTTC
v_gene: TRBV5-1; d_gene: TRBD1; j_gene: TRBJ1-6; abundance: NA; CDR3aa: CASSLEPGTAYNSPLHF; CDR3nt: TGCGCCAGCAGCTTGGAGCCCGGGACAGCCTATAATTCACCCCTCCACTTT
v_gene: TRBV7-6; d_gene: TRBD2; j_gene: TRBJ2-7; abundance: NA; CDR3aa: CASSLVLAGSPYEQYF; CDR3nt: TGTGCCAGCAGCTTGGTTCTAGCGGGATCACCCTACGAGCAGTACTTC
v_gene: TRBV24-1; d_gene: TRBD1; j_gene: TRBJ1-5; abundance: NA; CDR3aa: CATGTGAANQPQHF; CDR3nt: TGTGCGACCGGCACAGGGGCTGCCAATCAGCCCCAGCATTTT
v_gene: TRBV7-2; d_gene: TRBD2; j_gene: TRBJ2-3; abundance: many; CDR3aa: CASSLVSGSGDTQYF; CDR3nt: TGTGCCAGCAGCTTAGTTAGCGGGAGCGGGGATACGCAGTATTTT
v_gene: TRBV5-1; d_gene: NA; j_gene: TRBJ2-7; abundance: NA; CDR3aa: CASRSGTCYEQYF; CDR3nt: TGCGCCAGCAGATCCGGGACATGCTACGAGCAGTACTTC
v_gene: TRBV5-4; d_gene: NA; j_gene: TRBJ2-1; abundance: NA; CDR3aa: CASSPPGVTYNQQFF; CDR3nt: TGTGCCAGCAGCCCGCCTGGAGTAACCTACAATCAGCAGTTCTTC
v_gene: TRBV7-9; d_gene: TRBD1; j_gene: TRBJ2-7; abundance: many; CDR3aa: CASSPNRGYEQYF; CDR3nt: TGTGCCAGCAGCCCAAACAGGGGATACGAGCAGTACTTC
v_gene: TRBV2; d_gene: NA; j_gene: TRBJ2-1; abundance: many; CDR3aa: CASSELSPTPQCLF; CDR3nt: TGTGCCAGCAGTGAGCTTTCCCCAACCCCCCAGTGCCTCTTC
v_gene: TRBV7-9; d_gene: NA; j_gene: TRBJ2-7; abundance: few; CDR3aa: CASSLAHSRAQYF; CDR3nt: TGTGCCAGCAGCTTAGCGCACTCCAGGGCGCAGTACTTC
v_gene: TRBV25-1; d_gene: NA; j_gene: TRBJ2-7; abundance: many; CDR3aa: CATQGSYHIYEQYF; CDR3nt: TGTGCCACCCAGGGGTCCTACCACATCTACGAGCAGTACTTC
v_gene: TRBV7-3; d_gene: NA; j_gene: TRBJ1-1; abundance: many; CDR3aa: CASSVLQGNTEAFF; CDR3nt: TGTGCCAGCAGCGTCCTGCAGGGTAACACTGAAGCTTTCTTT
v_gene: TRBV5-4; d_gene: NA; j_gene: TRBJ1-6; abundance: many; CDR3aa: CASSLEDDWSPLHF; CDR3nt: TGTGCCAGCAGCTTGGAAGATGACTGGTCACCCCTCCACTTT
v_gene: TRBV14; d_gene: NA; j_gene: TRBJ1-3; abundance: NA; CDR3aa: CASSQGGREENTIYF; CDR3nt: TGTGCCAGCAGCCAAGGTGGCAGGGAGGAAAACACCATATATTTT
v_gene: TRBV27; d_gene: NA; j_gene: TRBJ2-3; abundance: many; CDR3aa: CASRRQISTDTQYF; CDR3nt: TGTGCCAGCAGGCGACAGATTAGCACAGATACGCAGTATTTT